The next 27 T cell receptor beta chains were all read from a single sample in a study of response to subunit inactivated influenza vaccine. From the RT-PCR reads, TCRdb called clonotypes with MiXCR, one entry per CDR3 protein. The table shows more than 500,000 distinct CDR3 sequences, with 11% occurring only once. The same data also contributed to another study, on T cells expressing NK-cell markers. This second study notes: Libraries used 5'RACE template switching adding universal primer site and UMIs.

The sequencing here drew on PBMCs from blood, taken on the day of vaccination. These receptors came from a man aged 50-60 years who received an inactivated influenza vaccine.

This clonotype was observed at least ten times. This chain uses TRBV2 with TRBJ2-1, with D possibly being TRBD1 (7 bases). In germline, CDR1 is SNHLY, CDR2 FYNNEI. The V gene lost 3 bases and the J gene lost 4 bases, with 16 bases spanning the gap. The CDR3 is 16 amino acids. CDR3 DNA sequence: TGTGCCAGCAGTGATCAGGCAGGGGGGTTTTACAATGAGCAGTTCTTC. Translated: CASSDQAGGFYNEQFF.

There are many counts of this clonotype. This CDR3 is CASSSSGQNIQYF. The CDR3 DNA reads TGTGCCAGCAGTTCCTCGGGTCAAAACATTCAGTACTTC. This chain joins TRBV12-3 or TRBV12-4 and TRBJ2-4, with D uncertain. The CDR3 loop spans 13 amino acids. V lost 4 bases, J lost 5 bases, and 9 bases lay in between.

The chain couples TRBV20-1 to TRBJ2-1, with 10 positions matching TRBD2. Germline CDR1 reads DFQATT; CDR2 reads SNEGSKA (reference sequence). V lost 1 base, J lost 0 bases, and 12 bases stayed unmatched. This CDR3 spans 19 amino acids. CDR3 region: CSARVASIASGSSYNEQFF. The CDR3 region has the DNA TGCAGTGCTAGAGTCGCCTCGATAGCTAGCGGGAGCTCCTACAATGAGCAGTTCTTC.

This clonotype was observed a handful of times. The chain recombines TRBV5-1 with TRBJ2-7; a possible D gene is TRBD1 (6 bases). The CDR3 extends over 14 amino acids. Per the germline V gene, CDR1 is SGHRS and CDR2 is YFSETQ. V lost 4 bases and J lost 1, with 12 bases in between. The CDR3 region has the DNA TGCGCCAGCAGCGGTCCGGACAGATCCTACGAGCAGTACTTC. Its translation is CASSGPDRSYEQYF. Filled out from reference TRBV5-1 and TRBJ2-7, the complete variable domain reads KAGVTQTPRYLIKTRGQQVTLSCSPISGHRSVSWYQQTPGQGLQFLFEYFSETQRNKGNFPGRFSGRQFSNSRSEMNVSTLELGDSALYLCASSGPDRSYEQYFGPGTRLTVT.

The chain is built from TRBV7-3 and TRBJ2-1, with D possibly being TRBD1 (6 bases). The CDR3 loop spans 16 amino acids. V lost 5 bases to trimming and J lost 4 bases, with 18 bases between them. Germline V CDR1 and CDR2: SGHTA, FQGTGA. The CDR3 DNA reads TGTGCCAGCAGCACTACAGGGTTAGGGGGTTACAATGAGCAGTTCTTC. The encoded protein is CASSTTGLGGYNEQFF.

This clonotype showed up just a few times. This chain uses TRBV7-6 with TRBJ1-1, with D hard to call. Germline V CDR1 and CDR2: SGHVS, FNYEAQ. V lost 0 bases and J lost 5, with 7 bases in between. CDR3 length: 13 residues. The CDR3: CASSLAVQTEAFF. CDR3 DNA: TGTGCCAGCAGCTTAGCGGTGCAAACTGAAGCTTTCTTT.

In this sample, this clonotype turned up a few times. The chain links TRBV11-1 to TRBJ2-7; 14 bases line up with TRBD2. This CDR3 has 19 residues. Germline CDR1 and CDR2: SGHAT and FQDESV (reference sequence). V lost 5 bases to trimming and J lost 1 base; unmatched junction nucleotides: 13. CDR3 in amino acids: CASSGRGTSGSWGSYEQYF. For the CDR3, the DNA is TGTGCCAGCAGCGGCCGAGGGACTAGCGGGAGTTGGGGTTCCTACGAGCAGTACTTC. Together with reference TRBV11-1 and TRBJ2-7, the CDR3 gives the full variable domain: EAEVAQSPRYKITEKSQAVAFWCDPISGHATLYWYRQILGQGPELLVQFQDESVVDDSQLPKDRFSAERLKGVDSTLKIQPAELGDSAMYLCASSGRGTSGSWGSYEQYFGPGTRLTVT.

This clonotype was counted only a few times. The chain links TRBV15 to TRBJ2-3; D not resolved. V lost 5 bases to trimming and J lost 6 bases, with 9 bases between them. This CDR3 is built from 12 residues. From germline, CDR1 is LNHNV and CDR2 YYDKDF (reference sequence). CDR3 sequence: CATSGHPDTQYF. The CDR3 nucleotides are TGTGCCACCAGCGGCCACCCGGATACGCAGTATTTT.

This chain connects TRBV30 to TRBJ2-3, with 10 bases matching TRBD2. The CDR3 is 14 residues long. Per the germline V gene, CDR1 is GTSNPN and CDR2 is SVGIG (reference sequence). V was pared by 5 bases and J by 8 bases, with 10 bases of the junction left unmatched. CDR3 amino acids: CAWASLAGGSTQYF. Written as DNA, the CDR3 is TGTGCCTGGGCATCCTTAGCGGGGGGAAGTACGCAGTATTTT.

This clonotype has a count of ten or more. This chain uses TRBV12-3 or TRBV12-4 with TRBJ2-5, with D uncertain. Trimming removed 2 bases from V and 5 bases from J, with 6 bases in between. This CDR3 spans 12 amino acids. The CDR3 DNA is TGTGCCAGCAGTTTAAATTACGAGACCCAGTACTTC. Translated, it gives CASSLNYETQYF.

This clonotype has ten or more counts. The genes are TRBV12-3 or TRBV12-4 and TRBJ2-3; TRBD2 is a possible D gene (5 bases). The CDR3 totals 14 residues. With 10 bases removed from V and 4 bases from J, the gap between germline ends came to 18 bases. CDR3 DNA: TGTGCCACCGGAAGGACCGCGGGTCCAGATACGCAGTATTTT. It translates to CATGRTAGPDTQYF.

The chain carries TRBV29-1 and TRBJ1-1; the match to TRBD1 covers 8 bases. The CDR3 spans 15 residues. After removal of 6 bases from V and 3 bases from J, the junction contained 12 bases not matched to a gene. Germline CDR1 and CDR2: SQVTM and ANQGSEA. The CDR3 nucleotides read TGCAGCGTGGCAGGGGGCGCATGGGTCGACACTGAAGCTTTCTTT. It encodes CSVAGGAWVDTEAFF.

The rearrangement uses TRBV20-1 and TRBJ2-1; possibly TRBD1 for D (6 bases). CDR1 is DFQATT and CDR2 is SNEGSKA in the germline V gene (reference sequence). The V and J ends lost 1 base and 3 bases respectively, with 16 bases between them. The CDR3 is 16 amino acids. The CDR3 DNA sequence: TGCAGTGCTAGAGTCCGCAGACAGGCGGTCTACAATGAGCAGTTCTTC. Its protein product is CSARVRRQAVYNEQFF.

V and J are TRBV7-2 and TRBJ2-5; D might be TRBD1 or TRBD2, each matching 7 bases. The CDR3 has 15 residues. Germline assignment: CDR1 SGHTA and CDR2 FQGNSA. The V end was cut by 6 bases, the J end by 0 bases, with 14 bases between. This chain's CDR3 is CASSRQGGNQETQYF. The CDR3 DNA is TGTGCCAGCAGTAGACAGGGAGGGAACCAAGAGACCCAGTACTTC.

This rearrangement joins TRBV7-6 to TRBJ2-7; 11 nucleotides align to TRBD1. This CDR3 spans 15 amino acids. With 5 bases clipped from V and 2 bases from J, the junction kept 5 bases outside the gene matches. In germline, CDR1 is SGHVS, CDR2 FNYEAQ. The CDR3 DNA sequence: TGTGCCAGCAGCGAGGGGACAGGGGGTCCCTACGAGCAGTACTTC. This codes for CASSEGTGGPYEQYF.

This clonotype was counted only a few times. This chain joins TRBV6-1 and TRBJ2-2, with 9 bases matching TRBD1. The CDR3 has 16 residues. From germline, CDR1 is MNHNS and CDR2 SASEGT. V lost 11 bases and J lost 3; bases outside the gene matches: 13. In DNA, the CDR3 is TGTGCCCGCGCCTTCTCGGGGACAGGGCACACCGGGGAGCTGTTTTTT. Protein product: CARAFSGTGHTGELFF.

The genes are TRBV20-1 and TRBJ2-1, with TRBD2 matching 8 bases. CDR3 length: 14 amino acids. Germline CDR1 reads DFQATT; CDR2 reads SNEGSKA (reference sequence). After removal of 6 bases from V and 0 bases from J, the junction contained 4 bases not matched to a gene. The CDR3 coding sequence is TGCAGTGCCTGGAGCGGGGGCTCCTACAATGAGCAGTTCTTC. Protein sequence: CSAWSGGSYNEQFF.

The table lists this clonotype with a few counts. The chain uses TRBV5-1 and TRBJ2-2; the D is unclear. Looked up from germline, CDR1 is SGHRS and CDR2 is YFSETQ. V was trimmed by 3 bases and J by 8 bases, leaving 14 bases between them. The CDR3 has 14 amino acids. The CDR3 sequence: CASSWLSGVGELFF. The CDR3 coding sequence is TGCGCCAGCAGCTGGCTATCAGGAGTTGGGGAGCTGTTTTTT.

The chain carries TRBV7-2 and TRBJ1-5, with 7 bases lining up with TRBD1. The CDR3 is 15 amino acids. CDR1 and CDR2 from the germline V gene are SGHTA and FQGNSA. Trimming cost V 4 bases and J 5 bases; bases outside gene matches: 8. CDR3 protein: CASSSSSGQHQPQHF. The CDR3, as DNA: TGTGCCAGCAGCTCGTCTTCGGGACAGCATCAGCCCCAGCATTTT.

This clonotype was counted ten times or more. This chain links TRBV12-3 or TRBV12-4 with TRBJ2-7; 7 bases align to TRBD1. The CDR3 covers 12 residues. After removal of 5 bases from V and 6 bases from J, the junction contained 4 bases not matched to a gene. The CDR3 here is CASSPTGVEQYF. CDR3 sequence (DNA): TGTGCCAGCAGTCCTACAGGGGTCGAGCAGTACTTC.

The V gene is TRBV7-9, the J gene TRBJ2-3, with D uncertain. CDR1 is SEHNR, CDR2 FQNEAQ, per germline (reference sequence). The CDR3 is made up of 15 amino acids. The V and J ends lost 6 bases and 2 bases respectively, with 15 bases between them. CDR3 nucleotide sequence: TGTGCCAGCAGGCCTCTGGGCAGAAACACAGATACGCAGTATTTT. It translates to CASRPLGRNTDTQYF.

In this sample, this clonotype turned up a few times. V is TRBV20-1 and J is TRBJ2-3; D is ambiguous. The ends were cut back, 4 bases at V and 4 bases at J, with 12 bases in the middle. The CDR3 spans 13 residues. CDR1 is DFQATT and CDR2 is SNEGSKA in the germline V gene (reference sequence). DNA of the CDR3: TGCAGTGCTAACCACGACGGCCCAGATACGCAGTATTTT. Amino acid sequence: CSANHDGPDTQYF.

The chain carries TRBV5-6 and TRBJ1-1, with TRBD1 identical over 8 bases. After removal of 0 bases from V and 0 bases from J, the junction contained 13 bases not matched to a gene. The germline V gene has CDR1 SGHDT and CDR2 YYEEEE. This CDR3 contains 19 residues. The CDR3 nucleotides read TGTGCCAGCAGCTTGGAATCGTCGGACAGGGCGGTCATGAACACTGAAGCTTTCTTT. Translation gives CASSLESSDRAVMNTEAFF.

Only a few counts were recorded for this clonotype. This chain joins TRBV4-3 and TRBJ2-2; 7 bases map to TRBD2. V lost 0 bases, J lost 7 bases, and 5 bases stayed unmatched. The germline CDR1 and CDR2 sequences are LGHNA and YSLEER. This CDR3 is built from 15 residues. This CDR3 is CASSQDSRGYGELFF. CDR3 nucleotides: TGCGCCAGCAGCCAAGATTCGCGGGGGTACGGGGAGCTGTTTTTT.

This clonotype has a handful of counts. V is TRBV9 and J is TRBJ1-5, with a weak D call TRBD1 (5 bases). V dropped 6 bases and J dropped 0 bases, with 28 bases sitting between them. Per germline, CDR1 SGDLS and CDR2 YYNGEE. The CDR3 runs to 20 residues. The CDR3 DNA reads TGTGCCAGCATCACCCCTGGGGGGAGCGCCGTCCAATCTAGCAATCAGCCCCAGCATTTT. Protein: CASITPGGSAVQSSNQPQHF.

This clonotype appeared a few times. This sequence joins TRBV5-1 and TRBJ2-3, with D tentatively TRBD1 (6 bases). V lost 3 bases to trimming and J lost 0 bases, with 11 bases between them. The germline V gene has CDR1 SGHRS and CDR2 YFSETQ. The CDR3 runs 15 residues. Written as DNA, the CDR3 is TGCGCCAGCAGCTCCACAGGGTGGAGCACAGATACGCAGTATTTT. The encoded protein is CASSSTGWSTDTQYF. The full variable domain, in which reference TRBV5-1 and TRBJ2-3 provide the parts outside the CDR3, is KAGVTQTPRYLIKTRGQQVTLSCSPISGHRSVSWYQQTPGQGLQFLFEYFSETQRNKGNFPGRFSGRQFSNSRSEMNVSTLELGDSALYLCASSSTGWSTDTQYFGPGTRLTVL.

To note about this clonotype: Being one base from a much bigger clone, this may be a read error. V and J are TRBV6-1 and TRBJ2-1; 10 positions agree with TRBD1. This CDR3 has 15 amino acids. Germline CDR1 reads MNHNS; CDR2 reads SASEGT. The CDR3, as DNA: TGTGCCAGCAGATCCGGGACAGGGGTGTACAATGAGCATTTCTTC. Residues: CASRSGTGVYNEHFF.